One sample yielded the 25 T cell receptor beta chains listed below, sequenced in a study of identical twins. MiXCR, applied by TCRdb to the 5' RACE reads, yields one record per CDR3 protein. The sample has more than 650,000 distinct CDR3 sequences; 6.1% are singletons. What was sequenced was naive T cells sorted from blood. The source of these receptors is a man younger than 35 in good health.

This clonotype came up a few times. J is TRBJ2-1 and V is TRBV5-1, with 9 bases aligning to TRBD1. J gave up 4 bases and V 2 bases, and 4 bases lay outside the gene matches. Germline V lookup: CDR1 SGHRS, CDR2 YFSETQ. The CDR3 has 15 amino acids. The CDR3 bases are TGCGCCAGCAGCTTTGACAGGGGGATTTACAATGAGCAGTTCTTC. This translates into CASSFDRGIYNEQFF.

The rearrangement links TRBV4-1 to TRBJ2-3; no firm D call. V was shortened by 0 bases and J by 0 bases, with 7 bases between the two germline ends. The CDR3 extends over 15 amino acids. Per the germline V gene, CDR1 is MGHRA and CDR2 is YSYEKL. The CDR3 DNA follows: TGCGCCAGCAGCCAAGAGAAGGGTAGCACAGATACGCAGTATTTT. Its protein product is CASSQEKGSTDTQYF.

This clonotype was seen once. This may come from a read error, since a much larger clone is one base off. The conserved closing phenylalanine or tryptophan is absent in this CDR3, likely reflecting a read error. The chain has TRBV20-1 and TRBJ2-3; D is ambiguous. The CDR3 covers 11 residues. Trimming took 1 base from V and 6 from J, leaving 5 bases between them. Germline CDR1 reads DFQATT; CDR2 reads SNEGSKA (reference sequence). The CDR3 DNA follows: TGCAGTGCTAGAGTCGGGGATACGCAGTATATT. Translation gives CSARVGDTQYI.

This clonotype showed up many times. The chain combines TRBV27 with TRBJ2-7; 9 nucleotides match TRBD2. This CDR3 has 14 residues. The J segment lost 2 bases and the V segment lost 5 bases, leaving 4 bases of the junction unmatched. Germline CDR1 MNHEY, CDR2 SMNVEV (reference sequence). This chain's CDR3 is CASSISGGTYEQYF. The CDR3 DNA reads TGTGCCAGCAGTATTAGCGGGGGAACCTACGAGCAGTACTTC.

Many counts were recorded for this clonotype. V is TRBV4-1 and J is TRBJ2-5; no reliable D call. This CDR3 has 13 residues. Germline V lookup: CDR1 MGHRA, CDR2 YSYEKL. Trimming took off 4 bases at V and 5 bases at J, with 11 bases between the two ends. DNA for the CDR3: TGCGCCAGCAGCCCGTTTGGGCCGGAGACCCAGTACTTC. The encoded protein is CASSPFGPETQYF.

This clonotype was observed a handful of times. The chain has TRBV11-2 and TRBJ2-5, with D hard to call. From germline, CDR1 is SGHAT and CDR2 FQNNGV. Trimming stripped 5 bases from V and 0 bases from J, with 13 bases between. There are 15 residues in the CDR3. The CDR3 sequence: CASSPTTMNQETQYF. CDR3 coding DNA: TGTGCCAGCAGCCCTACCACTATGAACCAAGAGACCCAGTACTTC.

This clonotype was recorded many times. J is TRBJ2-3 and V is TRBV29-1; either TRBD1 or TRBD2 may fit D (5 bases each). V lost 4 bases and J 5 bases, leaving 13 bases between the germline ends. Germline V gene sequence: CDR1 SQVTM, CDR2 ANQGSEA. CDR3 length: 13 amino acids. CDR3 DNA: TGCAGCGTTGCTGGGACCCTGGTAGATACGCAGTATTTT. Translated: CSVAGTLVDTQYF.

This clonotype was recorded at least ten times. This chain uses TRBV6-2 or TRBV6-3 with TRBJ2-1; TRBD1 aligns across 7 bases. Looked up from germline, CDR1 is MNHEY and CDR2 is SVGEGT. The CDR3 totals 17 residues. V was pared by 1 base and J by 0 bases, with 6 bases of the junction left unmatched. CDR3 in amino acids: CASSYLETGFSYNEQFF. In DNA, the CDR3 is TGTGCCAGCAGTTACTTGGAGACAGGGTTCTCCTACAATGAGCAGTTCTTC.

This clonotype was found a few times. The chain couples TRBV7-6 to TRBJ2-1; 9 bases are a match to TRBD2. The CDR3 covers 17 residues. Germline values: CDR1 SGHVS, CDR2 FNYEAQ. With 2 bases clipped from V and 2 bases from J, the junction kept 7 bases outside the gene matches. In DNA, the CDR3 is TGTGCCAGCAGCTTATTTGAGGGCGGGAGGGCCTACAATGAGCAGTTCTTC. This encodes CASSLFEGGRAYNEQFF.

This clonotype occurred a few times. The chain has TRBV29-1 and TRBJ1-2; D unresolved. Germline V lookup: CDR1 SQVTM, CDR2 ANQGSEA. The length of the CDR3 is 13 residues. Trimming left V 3 bases short and J 4 bases short, with 12 bases between. The CDR3 DNA reads TGCAGCGTTGAGGGAACTGAGATCTATGGCTACACCTTC. Translating it yields CSVEGTEIYGYTF. The entire variable domain, with the rest obtained from reference TRBV29-1 and TRBJ1-2, is as follows: SAVISQKPSRDICQRGTSLTIQCQVDSQVTMMFWYRQQPGQSLTLIATANQGSEATYESGFVIDKFPISRPNLTFSTLTVSNMSPEDSSIYLCSVEGTEIYGYTFGSGTRLTVV.

This rearrangement joins TRBV4-2 to TRBJ2-3; tentative D call: TRBD2 (5 bases). V was cut by 1 base and J by 2 bases, with 10 bases left in between. From germline, CDR1 is LGHNA and CDR2 YNFKEQ. The CDR3 totals 15 residues. CDR3 DNA: TGTGCCAGCAGCCAAGCTGAGCGGCACACAGATACGCAGTATTTT. Translation: CASSQAERHTDTQYF.

The J gene is TRBJ2-5, the V gene TRBV11-2, with D tentatively TRBD1 or TRBD2 (5 bases each). CDR3 length: 15 residues. Trimming cost V 1 base and J 0 bases, with 9 bases left between them. The germline gives CDR1 SGHAT, CDR2 FQNNGV. The CDR3 DNA reads TGTGCCAGCAGCTTAGGGGACGGATACCAAGAGACCCAGTACTTC. Encoded protein: CASSLGDGYQETQYF.

This clonotype showed up just a few times. V usage is TRBV20-1 and J usage is TRBJ1-2, with 8 bases identical to TRBD1. The ends lost 6 bases at V and 5 bases at J; junction bases unmatched: 8. The CDR3 contains 13 residues. Germline CDR1 is DFQATT and CDR2 is SNEGSKA (reference sequence). Here the CDR3 reads CSASQQGEYGYTF. CDR3 nucleotides: TGCAGTGCAAGCCAACAGGGGGAGTATGGCTACACCTTC.

This clonotype was seen only a few times. This chain joins TRBV12-3 or TRBV12-4 and TRBJ1-5; unclear D gene. The CDR3 has 13 residues. Trimming stripped 6 bases from V and 8 bases from J, with 14 bases between. The DNA for the CDR3 is TGTGCCAGCAGCATAGGACCGCTTAAGCCCCAGCATTTT. The encoded protein is CASSIGPLKPQHF.

This clonotype was detected only a few times. The chain joins TRBV27 to TRBJ2-1; D possibly corresponds to TRBD2 (6 bases). Deletions cut 5 bases from V and 4 bases from J, with 12 bases between. The CDR3 is made up of 14 amino acids. Looked up from germline, CDR1 is MNHEY and CDR2 is SMNVEV (reference sequence). CDR3 residues: CASSTRLDYNEQFF. The CDR3 bases are TGTGCCAGCAGTACCCGACTAGATTACAATGAGCAGTTCTTC.

The sample holds many counts of this clonotype. The chain is built from TRBV25-1 and TRBJ2-5; D possibly corresponds to TRBD2 (5 bases). V was shortened by 2 bases and J by 5 bases, with 6 bases between the two germline ends. Germline CDR1 is MGHDK and CDR2 is SYGVNS. The CDR3 sequence is 12 residues long. The CDR3 nucleotides read TGTGCCAGCAGTGAAGGCGGGGAGACCCAGTACTTC. Protein product: CASSEGGETQYF.

This clonotype was seen at least ten times. The V and J genes are TRBV5-1 and TRBJ2-1; 7 bases are shared with TRBD2. The CDR3 covers 15 residues. V dropped 1 base and J dropped 4; count of bases not matched to a gene: 5. Germline V CDR1 and CDR2: SGHRS, YFSETQ. As DNA, the CDR3 is TGCGCCAGCAGCTTGCAAAGCGGGACTTACAATGAGCAGTTCTTC. Its translation: CASSLQSGTYNEQFF.

The chain is built from TRBV5-1 and TRBJ2-5; 9 bases match TRBD2. The CDR3 runs 17 residues. Per germline, CDR1 SGHRS and CDR2 YFSETQ. V dropped 0 bases and J dropped 5; count of bases not matched to a gene: 11. In DNA, the CDR3 is TGCGCCAGCAGCTTGGCGTTCGGCGGGAGGGCCGGGGAGACCCAGTACTTC. It specifies CASSLAFGGRAGETQYF.

This clonotype has a handful of counts. The genes are TRBV18 and TRBJ2-7; no firm D call. From germline, CDR1 is KGHSH and CDR2 LQKENI. The ends were cut back, 5 bases at V and 4 bases at J, with 9 bases in the middle. The CDR3 has 12 amino acids. The CDR3 DNA sequence: TGTGCCAGCTCAAGTACCAAGTACGAGCAGTACTTC. Amino acids: CASSSTKYEQYF.

Concerning this clonotype itself: The CDR3 carries no conserved terminal phenylalanine or tryptophan, so it likely arises from a read error. Here the CDR3 reads CASSWNGLGRDEQYL. CDR3 sequence (DNA): TGTGCCAGCAGTTGGAACGGACTAGGACGGGACGAGCAGTACCTC. V gene TRBV28 combines with J gene TRBJ2-7; 7 bases align to TRBD2. V shed 4 bases and J 5 bases; nucleotides not matched to a gene: 11. This CDR3 region has 15 residues. CDR1 is MDHEN and CDR2 is SYDVKM in the germline V gene.

The table lists this clonotype with many counts. The chain recombines TRBV20-1 with TRBJ2-1; D is uncertain. The germline CDR1 and CDR2 sequences are DFQATT and SNEGSKA (reference sequence). This CDR3 comprises 14 residues. The ends were cut back, 0 bases at V and 1 base at J, with 7 bases in the middle. CDR3 amino acids: CSAREGISYNEQFF. The CDR3 DNA follows: TGCAGTGCTAGAGAGGGGATTTCCTACAATGAGCAGTTCTTC.

Ten or more counts support this clonotype. The chain joins TRBV20-1 to TRBJ1-5; D is unclear. V dropped 3 bases and J dropped 3 bases, with 12 bases sitting between them. The CDR3 contains 14 residues. Germline V CDR1 and CDR2: DFQATT, SNEGSKA (reference sequence). The CDR3 spells CSASSGQANQPQHF. CDR3 DNA: TGCAGTGCTAGTTCGGGTCAGGCCAATCAGCCCCAGCATTTT.

This clonotype has at least ten counts. V gene TRBV25-1 combines with J gene TRBJ1-1, with no clear D. The CDR3 runs to 10 residues. Trimming took 3 bases from V and 8 from J, leaving 4 bases between them. CDR1 and CDR2 from the germline V gene are MGHDK and SYGVNS. The CDR3 DNA is TGTGCCAGCAGTGAGGGGGAAGCTTTCTTT. This translates into CASSEGEAFF.

This chain links TRBV6-1 with TRBJ1-5, with 7 bases lining up with TRBD1. The V segment lost 6 bases and the J segment 3 bases; nucleotides outside the gene matches: 8. Per germline, CDR1 MNHNS and CDR2 SASEGT. CDR3 length: 15 amino acids. The CDR3 DNA follows: TGTGCCAGCAGAGGACAGGTTACAGCCAATCAGCCCCAGCATTTT. This sequence encodes CASRGQVTANQPQHF.

The table lists this clonotype with many counts. V gene TRBV15 combines with J gene TRBJ1-5; 9 bases fit TRBD1. The ends lost 4 bases at V and 4 bases at J; junction bases unmatched: 2. Germline V CDR1 and CDR2: LNHNV, YYDKDF (reference sequence). This CDR3 is 14 amino acids long. Here the CDR3 reads CATSTTGGNQPQHF. CDR3 nucleotides: TGTGCCACCAGCACGACAGGGGGAAATCAGCCCCAGCATTTT.